The entry that follows covers one TCR beta chain sequence. Its specificity is unknown. The entry originates in a study of siplizumab effects on memory and regulatory T cells. TCR templates, roughly 10^5 per sample, were assayed. Repertoires were generated with immunoSEQ multiplex PCR, while TCRdb's copy carries only in-frame clones and drops some. The sample lists 85,000 to 130,000 clones; approximately 94% were seen once. Regarding the study as a whole: Proliferating clones, CD4+ or CD8+, lacked an assignable naive or memory phenotype in roughly 80-96% of cases. The mean Treg-derived percentage of mappable alloreactive CD4+ clones was about 70% with siplizumab compared with approximately 25% in controls.

CDR3 length equals 14 residues. Germline V lookup: CDR1 SQVTM, CDR2 ANQGSEA. V shed 6 bases, J shed 3 bases, and the junction held 5 bases outside the gene matches. Material: Tregs sorted from blood. The chain employs TRBV29-1 and TRBJ2-3, with TRBD2 identical over 11 bases. The sequence derives from a human donor in good health. The CDR3 region is CSVPLAGGTDTQYF. Written as DNA, the CDR3 is TGCAGCGTACCCCTAGCGGGAGGTACAGATACGCAGTATTTT.